The 6 T cell receptor beta chains in this list originate from one sample, sequenced in a study of cytomegalovirus exposure and HLA in healthy donors. With 60 Vbeta and 13 Jbeta primers, the PCR was carried out. Method: immunoSEQ multiplex PCR; TCRdb's copy keeps in-frame clones and lacks some. The profile shows around 150,000 clones, 80% to 85% of them singletons. Sequences were obtained from PBMCs. The receptors derive from a girl aged 2-15 years in good health and CMV-seropositive.

V is TRBV2 and J is TRBJ1-4; 7 bases line up with TRBD1. Germline V gene sequence: CDR1 SNHLY, CDR2 FYNNEI. J gave up 4 bases and V 5 bases, and 7 bases lay outside the gene matches. CDR3 length: 15 residues. The CDR3 spells CASSLQGPVNEKLFF. In nucleotides, the CDR3 is TGTGCCAGCAGTCTACAGGGGCCTGTTAATGAAAAACTGTTTTTT.

This chain's CDR3 is CAWSLSVNTEAFF. The CDR3 DNA sequence: TGTGCCTGGAGCTTATCGGTGAACACTGAAGCTTTCTTT. The V gene is TRBV30, the J gene TRBJ1-1; D not resolved. Germline CDR1 is GTSNPN and CDR2 is SVGIG (reference sequence). The V gene lost 3 bases and the J gene lost 0 bases, with 8 bases spanning the gap. The CDR3 has 13 residues.

V and J are TRBV2 and TRBJ2-1; perhaps TRBD2 as D (6 bases). The CDR3 is 15 amino acids. Germline CDR1 and CDR2: SNHLY and FYNNEI. V lost 3 bases, J lost 8 bases, and 17 bases lay in between. CDR3 protein: CASSDIGTWLYEQFF. CDR3 nucleotides: TGTGCCAGCAGTGATATCGGGACTTGGTTATATGAGCAGTTCTTC.

DNA for the CDR3: TGTGCCAGCAGCTTTCCCCCAGATACGCAGTATTTT. Translating gives CASSFPPDTQYF. The chain recombines TRBV27 with TRBJ2-3; D ambiguous. Germline CDR1 MNHEY, CDR2 SMNVEV (reference sequence). Trimming cost V 6 bases and J 4 bases, with 8 bases left between them. The CDR3 runs to 12 residues.

The chain is built from TRBV28 and TRBJ2-7, with D maybe TRBD2 (6 bases). The V gene's germline CDR1 is MDHEN and CDR2 SYDVKM. V was cut by 4 bases and J by 12 bases, with 16 bases left in between. The CDR3 consists of 12 residues. CDR3 coding DNA: TGTGCCAGCAGTTCCCCGACTAGGGGAGGGTACTTC. It encodes CASSSPTRGGYF.

This sequence joins TRBV2 and TRBJ1-2; tentatively, D is TRBD1 (6 bases). Germline CDR1 and CDR2: SNHLY and FYNNEI. This CDR3 is built from 13 residues. The V end was cut by 4 bases, the J end by 7 bases, with 13 bases between. CDR3 nucleotide sequence: TGTGCCAGCAGTGTTCGGGGGGCGGGTGGCTACACCTTC. This encodes CASSVRGAGGYTF.